This T cell receptor beta chain came from a study of shared clonotypes between healthy human individuals. Whole-study context: CD4 naive cells filled three plates per donor, CD4 memory three, CD8 naive two and CD8 memory one.

The CDR3 has 16 residues. Germline CDR1 and CDR2: MDHEN and SYDVKM. Deletions cut 3 bases from V and 0 bases from J, with 11 bases between. This clone was seen ten or more times. As yet, its antigen is unknown. Repertoires were generated with immunoSEQ multiplex PCR, while TCRdb's copy carries only in-frame clones and drops some. This repertoire shows over a million clones, approximately 80% found once; its top ten account for under 0.65%. General study findings and limits: Represented diversity (both genetic and exposure-history) was limited by the small number of donors. Generation probabilities of non-shared clonotypes were lower (relative to those shared by all four donors).

The receptor comes from a man younger than 35 in good health. Some clones in this sample may be carry-over from other donors' samples. The specimen sequenced was memory CD4+ T cells from PBMCs. Subset specified: CD45RA-negative fraction. The chain joins TRBV28 to TRBJ1-4; D not resolved. CDR3 nucleotide sequence: TGTGCCAGCAGTTTCAATGGGGTCGCAACTAATGAAAAACTGTTTTTT. It encodes CASSFNGVATNEKLFF.